What follows are 24 T cell receptor beta chains derived from one specimen sequenced in a study of shared clonotypes between healthy human individuals (TCRdb year 2020). CD8 naive samples were CD45RO-negative cells positively selected for CCR7, giving a CD45RA+CCR7+ population that excluded TemRA cells. Library construction relied on the immunoSEQ multiplex PCR assay. Held by TCRdb, this immuneACCESS table contains in-frame sequences only and omits some clones. Under half of the omission traces to an unresolved V gene where checked; the cause of the rest is unknown. For this sample there are around 2,000,000 clones; roughly 95% appear just once. The ten largest clones add up to approximately 1.2% of the sample. Sequencing was carried out using naive CD8+ T cells sorted from blood. This specimen's cell subset or site label, per the study, means: CD45RA+CCR7+. Source of these receptors: a man aged 18 to 30 in good health.

V is TRBV14 and J is TRBJ2-2; 8 nucleotides align to TRBD2. CDR1 SGHDN and CDR2 FVKESK come from the germline V gene. The CDR3 totals 17 residues. The V gene end was trimmed by 3 bases and the J gene end by 4 bases; junction bases not matched to a gene: 10. CDR3 amino acids: CASSHSPEREPTGELFF. In DNA form, the CDR3 reads TGTGCCAGCAGCCACAGTCCGGAGCGGGAGCCCACCGGGGAGCTGTTTTTT.

As to this clone: Within the sample, other DNA sequences also encode this same CDR3. The rearrangement joins TRBV7-6 to TRBJ2-7; 10 bases map to TRBD2. The CDR3 runs 15 residues. The germline V gene has CDR1 SGHVS and CDR2 FNYEAQ. V shed 1 base, J shed 5 bases, and the junction held 5 bases outside the gene matches. CDR3 amino acids: CASSLEASGSHEQYF. CDR3 nucleotide sequence: TGTGCCAGCAGCTTAGAGGCTAGCGGGAGCCACGAGCAGTACTTC.

The rearrangement joins TRBV27 to TRBJ2-7; D might be TRBD1 or TRBD2, each matching 6 bases. The ends were cut back, 2 bases at V and 3 bases at J, with 23 bases in the middle. CDR1 and CDR2 (germline): MNHEY, SMNVEV (reference sequence). The CDR3 runs to 18 residues. The CDR3 region has the DNA TGTGCCAGCAGTTTACAGCCGAGGGGGGCAGCCCAGGACTACGAGCAGTACTTC. Encoded protein: CASSLQPRGAAQDYEQYF.

The V and J genes are TRBV6-5 and TRBJ1-4; D is uncertain. Germline loops: CDR1 MNHEY, CDR2 SVGAGI. The CDR3 is 14 residues long. The V and J ends lost 6 bases and 5 bases respectively, with 13 bases between them. In DNA, the CDR3 is TGTGCCAGCAGCACCGGTGACGAAAATGAAAAACTGTTTTTT. As protein: CASSTGDENEKLFF.

The J gene is TRBJ2-4, the V gene TRBV9; TRBD1 agrees at 7 bases. This CDR3 is built from 14 residues. With 4 bases clipped from V and 5 bases from J, the junction kept 6 bases outside the gene matches. Germline assignment: CDR1 SGDLS and CDR2 YYNGEE. The CDR3 DNA follows: TGTGCCAGCAGCTCAGGGACAGACCAAAACATTCAGTACTTC. Encoded protein: CASSSGTDQNIQYF.

The gene calls are TRBV9 and TRBJ2-2, with D possibly matching TRBD1 (5 bases). The length of the CDR3 is 17 residues. V lost 1 base and J 0 bases, leaving 13 bases between the germline ends. Germline CDR1 is SGDLS and CDR2 is YYNGEE. The CDR3 sequence is CASSVSYRFANTGELFF. CDR3 bases: TGTGCCAGCAGCGTATCGTACAGGTTCGCGAACACCGGGGAGCTGTTTTTT.

The chain combines TRBV7-9 with TRBJ2-7; D gene ambiguous. Germline CDR1 reads SEHNR; CDR2 reads FQNEAQ (reference sequence). This CDR3 region has 14 residues. Trimming took off 2 bases at V and 5 bases at J, with 13 bases between the two ends. CDR3 in amino acids: CASSLTRVPHEQYF. The CDR3 nucleotides read TGTGCCAGCAGCTTAACCCGTGTACCCCACGAGCAGTACTTC.

V and J are TRBV7-9 and TRBJ2-7; D possibly matches TRBD1 or TRBD2 (5 bases each). CDR1 is SEHNR and CDR2 is FQNEAQ in the germline V gene (reference sequence). There are 14 residues in the CDR3. The V gene lost 1 base and the J gene lost 5 bases, with 12 bases spanning the gap. CDR3 sequence: CASSLGIRDDEQYF. The CDR3 DNA is TGTGCCAGCAGCTTAGGTATTAGGGACGACGAGCAGTACTTC.

The chain employs TRBV7-2 and TRBJ1-1; D gene uncertain. This CDR3 is built from 12 residues. V lost 1 base and J 8 bases, leaving 8 bases between the germline ends. Germline CDR1 is SGHTA and CDR2 is FQGNSA. The CDR3 DNA sequence: TGTGCCAGCAGCTTAGGGGTACCAGAAGCTTTCTTT. It encodes CASSLGVPEAFF. Variable domain in full (rest from reference TRBV7-2 and TRBJ1-1): GAGVSQSPSNKVTEKGKDVELRCDPISGHTALYWYRQSLGQGLEFLIYFQGNSAPDKSGLPSDRFSAERTGGSVSTLTIQRTQQEDSAVYLCASSLGVPEAFFGQGTRLTVV.

The rearrangement links TRBV4-1 to TRBJ2-3, with TRBD2 identical over 9 bases. This CDR3 spans 16 amino acids. Germline V gene lookup returns CDR1 MGHRA and CDR2 YSYEKL. Trimming removed 1 base from V and 3 bases from J; junction bases left unmatched: 5. CDR3 sequence reads: CASSQVGSGGTDTQYF. Here the CDR3 DNA reads TGCGCCAGCAGCCAAGTCGGGAGCGGGGGGACAGATACGCAGTATTTT.

CDR3 nucleotide sequence: TGTGCCTGGAGTCGGGGACAGGGTATCGATGAGCAGTTCTTC. This gives the protein CAWSRGQGIDEQFF. The chain uses TRBV30 and TRBJ2-1; 9 bases map to TRBD1. V trimming: 2 bases; J trimming: 8 bases; junction bases outside the gene matches: 7. The CDR3 sequence is 14 residues long. CDR1 and CDR2 (germline): GTSNPN, SVGIG (reference sequence).

This clone occurred once. The V gene is TRBV27, the J gene TRBJ2-7; D ambiguous. The CDR3 totals 15 residues. CDR1 is MNHEY and CDR2 is SMNVEV in the germline V gene (reference sequence). With 0 bases removed from V and 5 bases from J, the gap between germline ends came to 14 bases. CDR3 bases: TGTGCCAGCAGTTTATCGGTCAGTCCCCAACACGAGCAGTACTTC. Its translation is CASSLSVSPQHEQYF.

The rearrangement joins TRBV19 to TRBJ2-1; 8 bases are shared with TRBD2. Germline trimming cut 8 bases from V and 6 bases from J; bases unmatched to any gene: 6. The CDR3 covers 13 residues. The germline CDR1 and CDR2 sequences are LNHDA and SQIVND (reference sequence). The CDR3 DNA reads as TGTGCCAGTGGAGCGGGAGATTTCAATGAGCAGTTCTTC. Protein product: CASGAGDFNEQFF.

The gene calls are TRBV5-8 and TRBJ2-7; TRBD1 matches at 10 bases. Germline lookup yields CDR1 SGHTS and CDR2 YDEGEE. The CDR3 has 15 amino acids. Germline trimming cut 4 bases from V and 3 bases from J; bases unmatched to any gene: 7. CDR3 loop: CASSPRTGGIYEQYF. CDR3 nucleotide sequence: TGTGCCAGCAGCCCCCGGACAGGGGGTATCTACGAGCAGTACTTC. The full variable domain, completed using reference TRBV5-8 and TRBJ2-7, is EAGVTQSPTHLIKTRGQQATLRCSPISGHTSVYWYQQALGLGLQFLLWYDEGEERNRGNFPPRFSGRQFPNYSSELNVNALELEDSALYLCASSPRTGGIYEQYFGPGTRLTVT.

The rearrangement joins TRBV27 to TRBJ1-2; D is unclear. V lost 6 bases, J lost 6 bases, and 14 bases lay in between. Germline CDR1 reads MNHEY; CDR2 reads SMNVEV (reference sequence). The CDR3 spans 13 residues. The CDR3 sequence: CASSVFGGDGYTF. The DNA for the CDR3 is TGTGCCAGCAGCGTCTTCGGTGGGGATGGCTACACCTTC.

The chain links TRBV6-1 to TRBJ2-7, with 9 positions matching TRBD1. The trim removed 6 bases at V and 0 bases at J, leaving 6 bases unmatched. Per the germline V gene, CDR1 is MNHNS and CDR2 is SASEGT. CDR3 length: 15 amino acids. The CDR3 here is CASRQGAYSSYEQYF. Written as DNA, the CDR3 is TGTGCCAGCAGACAGGGGGCCTATAGCTCCTACGAGCAGTACTTC.

This chain connects TRBV7-6 to TRBJ2-5, with TRBD2 as a possible D gene (6 bases). Germline V gene data show CDR1 as SGHVS and CDR2 as FNYEAQ. CDR3 length: 15 amino acids. The V gene lost 0 bases and the J gene lost 5 bases, with 13 bases spanning the gap. The CDR3 here is CASSLAVEGLETQYF. In DNA form, the CDR3 reads TGTGCCAGCAGCTTAGCCGTGGAGGGGCTGGAGACCCAGTACTTC.

The chain recombines TRBV5-1 with TRBJ2-5; TRBD2 matches at 8 bases. The CDR3 loop spans 15 amino acids. In germline, CDR1 is SGHRS, CDR2 YFSETQ. The V gene end was trimmed by 2 bases and the J gene end by 2 bases; junction bases not matched to a gene: 5. This CDR3 is CASSFRGGNQETQYF. As DNA, the CDR3 is TGCGCCAGCAGCTTTCGCGGGGGGAATCAAGAGACCCAGTACTTC.

V and J are TRBV5-4 and TRBJ1-2; TRBD1 might be the D (5 bases). CDR1 is SGHNT and CDR2 is YYREEE in the germline V gene (reference sequence). The V and J ends lost 0 bases and 1 base respectively, with 10 bases between them. The CDR3 runs 15 residues. For the CDR3, the DNA is TGTGCCAGCAGCTTGGCCGGGGGACGTAACTATGGCTACACCTTC. Translated: CASSLAGGRNYGYTF.

This chain connects TRBV11-3 to TRBJ2-7; D remains ambiguous. Germline V gene sequence: CDR1 SGHNT, CDR2 YENEEA. The CDR3 totals 12 residues. V was shortened by 0 bases and J by 6 bases, with 6 bases between the two germline ends. Here the CDR3 reads CASSLDMGEQYF. Written as DNA, the CDR3 is TGTGCCAGCAGCTTAGATATGGGCGAGCAGTACTTC.

The chain couples TRBV30 to TRBJ2-1; maybe TRBD2 (5 bases). The germline V and J ends were trimmed by 3 bases and 6 bases, with 12 bases remaining between them. The germline V gene encodes CDR1 GTSNPN and CDR2 SVGIG (reference sequence). The CDR3 is made up of 13 amino acids. DNA for the CDR3: TGTGCCTGGAGCCACGGCGAGGGCAATGAGCAGTTCTTC. Protein product: CAWSHGEGNEQFF.

This clone was seen only once. At one boundary the junction diverges from the germline segment, which might be a read error. As DNA, the CDR3 is TGTGCCAGCAGCGAAGGACTAGCGGGGGGAGGGGAGACCCAGTACTTC. Translated, it gives CASSEGLAGGGETQYF. The J gene is TRBJ2-5, the V gene TRBV2; 14 bases line up with TRBD2. This CDR3 contains 16 residues. Looked up from germline, CDR1 is SNHLY and CDR2 is FYNNEI. The full variable domain, its missing parts supplied by reference TRBV2 and TRBJ2-5, is EPEVTQTPSHQVTQMGQEVILRCVPISNHLYFYWYRQILGQKVEFLVSFYNNEISEKSEIFDDQFSVERPDGSNFTLKIRSTKLEDSAMYFCASSEGLAGGGETQYFGPGTRLLVL.

This chain uses TRBV27 with TRBJ2-2; the D gene is possibly TRBD1 (6 bases). The CDR3 has 13 amino acids. Trimming took 8 bases from V and 2 from J, leaving 9 bases between them. Germline CDR1 MNHEY, CDR2 SMNVEV (reference sequence). In nucleotides, the CDR3 is TGTGCCAGCCAGGACAGTAACACCGGGGAGCTGTTTTTT. Encoded protein: CASQDSNTGELFF.

This chain connects TRBV9 to TRBJ1-3; tentatively, D is TRBD1 (6 bases). Trimming left V 3 bases short and J 4 bases short, with 14 bases between. The CDR3 has 15 residues. Germline loops: CDR1 SGDLS, CDR2 YYNGEE. Here the CDR3 DNA reads TGTGCCAGCAGCGAGGGGGGTACCCTGGGAAACACCATATATTTT. This gives the protein CASSEGGTLGNTIYF.